Given below is one T cell receptor (beta chain) in context. Its cognate antigen has yet to be identified. Per-base qualities were not stored, and no clone one base away is much larger. The collaborating institutions used their own protocols to collect whole blood in K2EDTA tubes. For TCRbeta analysis, collaborator samples were shipped as frozen whole blood, as isolated PBMCs, or as DNA extracted from either sample type. The data originate from a study of blood T cell repertoires in COVID-19 (dated by TCRdb to between 2020 and 2021). Describing the broader study: Samples covering the acute and convalescent phases of COVID-19 were provided by collaborators in the United States, Italy and Spain. Sample metadata almost always included a de-identified subject ID, COVID-19 status, age in years and sex. Where available, HLA class I and class II types were taken from metadata supplied by the sample provider and were not determined by assay-based typing. The material from the prospective study consisted of cDNA or gDNA derived from T cells, B-cell-depleted T cells, or PBMCs. The dataset comprised deeply sampled blood TCRbeta repertoires from subjects exposed to, actively infected with, or recovered from COVID-19. The samples were drawn from the first 160 participants of the ongoing ImmuneRACE study and from roughly 1,300 subjects provided by 6 global collaborators. The repertoires were made available in a free public database intended to serve as a resource for research on the immune response to SARS-CoV-2. Beyond this particular receptor, the publication reports: Clinical and demographic metadata were provided uncurated, with the amount varying by source and participant.

TCRbeta CDR3 regions were amplified from genomic DNA by means of the immunoSEQ Assay, a bias-controlled multiplex PCR. The original pipeline was this. The number of nucleated cells in each sample was estimated by amplification of reference gene primers within the assay. To quantify the absolute abundance of each unique TCRbeta CDR3 rearrangement, sequence reads were collapsed and filtered. For each sample, productive Simpson clonality was calculated as the square root of Simpson's diversity index over productive rearrangements. This immuneACCESS table, as held by TCRdb, lists in-frame sequences with V and J called but not all clones. Of the missing ones, under half trace to an unresolved V gene in checked studies; the others have no known cause. V and J calls and clone size come straight from that table; D and trimming were deduced from the DNA. The sample table records some 91,000 clones; 90% of these occur just once. Together, the top ten hold 1.5% to 2% of the sample.

Sequenced material: peripheral blood. This sequence was found in a man in his sixties with acute or convalescent COVID-19.

The bases read TGTGCCACCAAATACAGCTCTGGAAACACCATATATTTT. This codes for CATKYSSGNTIYF. This receptor chain uses TRBV6-5 and TRBJ1-3; confidence is insufficient to name the D gene. V loses 10 bases, J loses 0 bases, and the germline ends lie 10 bases apart. The germline V gene yields MNHEY for CDR1 and SVGAGI for CDR2. The CDR3 spans 13 residues, from the cysteine through the phenylalanine. The read is trimmed to its CDR3 DNA, 39 bases read in frame from base 1.